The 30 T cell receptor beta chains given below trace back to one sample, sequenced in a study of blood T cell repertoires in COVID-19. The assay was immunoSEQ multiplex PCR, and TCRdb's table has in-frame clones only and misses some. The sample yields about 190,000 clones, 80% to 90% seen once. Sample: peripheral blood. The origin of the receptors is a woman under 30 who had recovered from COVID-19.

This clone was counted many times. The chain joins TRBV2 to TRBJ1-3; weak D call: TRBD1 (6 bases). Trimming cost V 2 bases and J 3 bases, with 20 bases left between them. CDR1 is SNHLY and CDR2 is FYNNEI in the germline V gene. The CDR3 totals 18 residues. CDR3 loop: CASSETGSVDRSGNTIYF. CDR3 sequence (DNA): TGTGCCAGCAGTGAAACAGGGAGCGTCGACCGAAGTGGAAACACCATATATTTT.

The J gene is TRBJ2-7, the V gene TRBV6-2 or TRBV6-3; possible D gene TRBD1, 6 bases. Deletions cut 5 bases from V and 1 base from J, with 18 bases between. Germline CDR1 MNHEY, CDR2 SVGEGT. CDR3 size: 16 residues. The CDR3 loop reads CASSRQTGTGSYEQYV. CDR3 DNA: TGTGCCAGCAGTCGCCAAACAGGGACGGGTTCCTACGAGCAGTACGTC.

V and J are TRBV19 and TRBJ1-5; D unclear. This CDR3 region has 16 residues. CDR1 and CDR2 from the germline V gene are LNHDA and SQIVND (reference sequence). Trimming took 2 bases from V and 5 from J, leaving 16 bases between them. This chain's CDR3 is CASSIFGSNKDQPQHF. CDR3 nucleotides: TGTGCCAGTAGTATATTTGGCAGTAACAAAGATCAGCCCCAGCATTTT.

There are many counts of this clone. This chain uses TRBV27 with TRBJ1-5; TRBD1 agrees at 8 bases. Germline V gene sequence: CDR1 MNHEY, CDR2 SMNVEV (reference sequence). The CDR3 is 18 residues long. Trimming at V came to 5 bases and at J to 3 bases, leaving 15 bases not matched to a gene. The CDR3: CASSPRVTGGWDNQPQHF. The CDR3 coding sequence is TGTGCCAGCAGTCCCCGTGTAACAGGGGGTTGGGACAATCAGCCCCAGCATTTT.

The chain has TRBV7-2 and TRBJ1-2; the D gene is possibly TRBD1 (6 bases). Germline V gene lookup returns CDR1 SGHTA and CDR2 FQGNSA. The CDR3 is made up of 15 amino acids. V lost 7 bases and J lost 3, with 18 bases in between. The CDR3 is CASIPGGGSYYGYTF. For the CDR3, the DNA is TGTGCCAGCATCCCCGGGGGGGGCTCATACTATGGCTACACCTTC.

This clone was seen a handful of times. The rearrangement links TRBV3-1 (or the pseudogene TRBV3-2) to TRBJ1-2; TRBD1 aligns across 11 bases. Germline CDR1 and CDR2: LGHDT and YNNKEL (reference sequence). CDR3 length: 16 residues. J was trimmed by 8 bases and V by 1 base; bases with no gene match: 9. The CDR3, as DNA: TGTGCCAGCAGCCAAGGGACAGGGGGCGGTTTCGGCGGCTACACCTTC. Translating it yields CASSQGTGGGFGGYTF.

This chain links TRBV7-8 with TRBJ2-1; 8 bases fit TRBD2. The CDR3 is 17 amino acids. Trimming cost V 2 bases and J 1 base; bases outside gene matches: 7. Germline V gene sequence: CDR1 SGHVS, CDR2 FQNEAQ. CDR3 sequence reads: CASSLLAGGYSYNEQFF. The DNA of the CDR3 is TGTGCCAGCAGCTTACTGGCGGGGGGCTATTCCTACAATGAGCAGTTCTTC.

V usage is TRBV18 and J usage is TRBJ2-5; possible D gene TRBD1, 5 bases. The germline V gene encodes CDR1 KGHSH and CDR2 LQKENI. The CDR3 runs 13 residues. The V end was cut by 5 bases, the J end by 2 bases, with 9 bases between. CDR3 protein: CASSTQGQETQYF. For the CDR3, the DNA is TGTGCCAGCTCAACTCAGGGACAAGAGACCCAGTACTTC. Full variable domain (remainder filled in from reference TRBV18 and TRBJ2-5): NAGVMQNPRHLVRRRGQEARLRCSPMKGHSHVYWYRQLPEEGLKFMVYLQKENIIDESGMPKERFSAEFPKEGPSILRIQQVVRGDSAAYFCASSTQGQETQYFGPGTRLLVL.

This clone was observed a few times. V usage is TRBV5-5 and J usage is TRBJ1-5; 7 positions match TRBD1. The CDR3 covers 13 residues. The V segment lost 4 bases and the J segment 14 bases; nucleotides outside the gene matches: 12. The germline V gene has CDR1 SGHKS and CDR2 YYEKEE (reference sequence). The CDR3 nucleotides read TGTGCCAGCAGCCCTACAGGCGACAGGGCCGAGCATTTT. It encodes CASSPTGDRAEHF.

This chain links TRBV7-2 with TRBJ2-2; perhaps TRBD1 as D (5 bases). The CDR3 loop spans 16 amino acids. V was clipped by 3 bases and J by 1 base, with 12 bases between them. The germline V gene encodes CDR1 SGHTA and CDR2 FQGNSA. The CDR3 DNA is TGTGCCAGCAGCTTCTCGCCCAGGGTGAACACCGGGGAGCTGTTTTTT. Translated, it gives CASSFSPRVNTGELFF.

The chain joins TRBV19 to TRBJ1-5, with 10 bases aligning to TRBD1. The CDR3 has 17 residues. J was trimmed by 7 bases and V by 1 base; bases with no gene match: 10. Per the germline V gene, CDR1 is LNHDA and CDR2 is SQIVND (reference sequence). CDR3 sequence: CASSIATGDRGRQPQHF. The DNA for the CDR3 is TGTGCCAGTAGTATAGCCACGGGGGACAGGGGAAGGCAGCCCCAGCATTTT.

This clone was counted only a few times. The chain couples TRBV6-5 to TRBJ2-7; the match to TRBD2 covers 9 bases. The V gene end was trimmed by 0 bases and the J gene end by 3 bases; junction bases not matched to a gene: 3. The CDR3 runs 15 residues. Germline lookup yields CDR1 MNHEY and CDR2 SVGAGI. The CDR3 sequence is CASSYSSSGNYEQYF. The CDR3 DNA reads TGTGCCAGCAGTTACTCTTCTAGCGGGAACTACGAGCAGTACTTC.

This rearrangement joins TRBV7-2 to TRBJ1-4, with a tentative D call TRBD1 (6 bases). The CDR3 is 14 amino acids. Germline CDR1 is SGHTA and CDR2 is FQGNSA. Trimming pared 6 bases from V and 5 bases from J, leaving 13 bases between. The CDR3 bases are TGTGCCAGCAGGCGACAGGCGCTAAATGAAAAACTGTTTTTT. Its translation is CASRRQALNEKLFF.

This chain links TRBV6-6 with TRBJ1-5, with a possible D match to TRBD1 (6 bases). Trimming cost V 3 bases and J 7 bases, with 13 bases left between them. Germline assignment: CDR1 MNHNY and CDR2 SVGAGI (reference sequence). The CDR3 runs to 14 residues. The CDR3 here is CASSYAGEKQPQHF. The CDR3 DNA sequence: TGTGCCAGCAGTTATGCAGGGGAGAAGCAGCCCCAGCATTTT.

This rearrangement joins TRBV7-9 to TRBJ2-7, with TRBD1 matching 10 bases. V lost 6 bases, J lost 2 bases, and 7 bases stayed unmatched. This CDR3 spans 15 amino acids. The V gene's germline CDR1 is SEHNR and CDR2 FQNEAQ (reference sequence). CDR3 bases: TGTGCCAGCAGGAAGACCGGGACAGGGGCCTACGAGCAGTACTTC. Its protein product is CASRKTGTGAYEQYF.

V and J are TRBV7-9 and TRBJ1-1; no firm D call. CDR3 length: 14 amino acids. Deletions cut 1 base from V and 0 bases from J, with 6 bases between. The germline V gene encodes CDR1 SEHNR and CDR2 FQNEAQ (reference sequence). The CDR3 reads CASSLGLLNTEAFF. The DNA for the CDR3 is TGTGCCAGCAGCTTAGGGCTCTTGAACACTGAAGCTTTCTTT. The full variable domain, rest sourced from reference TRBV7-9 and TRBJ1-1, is DTGVSQNPRHKITKRGQNVTFRCDPISEHNRLYWYRQTLGQGPEFLTYFQNEAQLEKSRLLSDRFSAERPKGSFSTLEIQRTEQGDSAMYLCASSLGLLNTEAFFGQGTRLTVV.

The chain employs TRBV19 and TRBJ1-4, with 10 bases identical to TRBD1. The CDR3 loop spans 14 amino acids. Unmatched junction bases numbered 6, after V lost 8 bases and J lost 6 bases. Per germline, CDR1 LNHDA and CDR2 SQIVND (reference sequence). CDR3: CASGTGDPHEKLFF. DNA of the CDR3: TGTGCCAGTGGGACAGGGGACCCGCATGAAAAACTGTTTTTT.

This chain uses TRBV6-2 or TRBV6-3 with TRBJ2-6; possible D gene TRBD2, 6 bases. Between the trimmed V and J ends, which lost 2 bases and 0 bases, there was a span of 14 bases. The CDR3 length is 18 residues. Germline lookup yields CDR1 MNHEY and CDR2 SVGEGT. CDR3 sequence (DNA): TGTGCCAGCAGTTACCCCATTCTGGGGGGCTCTGGGGCCAACGTCCTGACTTTC. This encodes CASSYPILGGSGANVLTF.

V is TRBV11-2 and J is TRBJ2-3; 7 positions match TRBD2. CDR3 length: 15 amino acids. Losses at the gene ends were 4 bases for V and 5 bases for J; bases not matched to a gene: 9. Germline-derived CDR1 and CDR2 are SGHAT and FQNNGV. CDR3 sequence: CASSSRLARGDTQYF. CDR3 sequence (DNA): TGTGCCAGCAGCTCCCGACTAGCCCGGGGAGATACGCAGTATTTT.

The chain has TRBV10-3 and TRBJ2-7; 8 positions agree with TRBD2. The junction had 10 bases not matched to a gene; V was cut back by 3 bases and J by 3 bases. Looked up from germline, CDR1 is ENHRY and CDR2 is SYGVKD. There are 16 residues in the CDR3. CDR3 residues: CAISDPATGGVYEQYF. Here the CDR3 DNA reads TGTGCCATCAGTGACCCCGCTACGGGAGGGGTCTACGAGCAGTACTTC.

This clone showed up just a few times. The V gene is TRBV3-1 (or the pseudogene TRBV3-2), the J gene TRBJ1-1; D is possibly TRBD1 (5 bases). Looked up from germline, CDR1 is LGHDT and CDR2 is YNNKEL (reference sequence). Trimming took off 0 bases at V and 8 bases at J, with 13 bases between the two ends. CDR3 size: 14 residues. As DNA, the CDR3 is TGTGCCAGCAGCCAAGATCGGGGGGTGGAGGAAGCTTTCTTT. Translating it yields CASSQDRGVEEAFF.

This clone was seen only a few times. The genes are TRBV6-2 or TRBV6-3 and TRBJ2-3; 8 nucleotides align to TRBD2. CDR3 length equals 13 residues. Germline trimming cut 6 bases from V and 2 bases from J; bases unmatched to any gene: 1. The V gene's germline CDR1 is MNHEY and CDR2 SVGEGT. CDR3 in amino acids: CASSGRDTDTQYF. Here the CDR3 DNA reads TGTGCCAGCAGCGGGAGGGACACAGATACGCAGTATTTT.

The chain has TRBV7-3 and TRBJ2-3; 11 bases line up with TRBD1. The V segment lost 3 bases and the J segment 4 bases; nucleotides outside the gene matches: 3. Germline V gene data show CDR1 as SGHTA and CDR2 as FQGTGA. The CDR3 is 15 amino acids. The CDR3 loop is CASSLAGQGADTQYF. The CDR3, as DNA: TGTGCCAGCAGCTTGGCGGGACAGGGGGCAGATACGCAGTATTTT.

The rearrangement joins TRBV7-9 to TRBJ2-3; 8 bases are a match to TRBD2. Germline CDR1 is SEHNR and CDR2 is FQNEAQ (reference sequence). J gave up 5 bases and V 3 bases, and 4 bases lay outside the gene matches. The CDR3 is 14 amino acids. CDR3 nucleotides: TGTGCCAGCAGCTTGTCAACTAGCGGAGATACGCAGTATTTT. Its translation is CASSLSTSGDTQYF. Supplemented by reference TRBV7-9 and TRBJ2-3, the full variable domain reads DTGVSQNPRHKITKRGQNVTFRCDPISEHNRLYWYRQTLGQGPEFLTYFQNEAQLEKSRLLSDRFSAERPKGSFSTLEIQRTEQGDSAMYLCASSLSTSGDTQYFGPGTRLTVL.

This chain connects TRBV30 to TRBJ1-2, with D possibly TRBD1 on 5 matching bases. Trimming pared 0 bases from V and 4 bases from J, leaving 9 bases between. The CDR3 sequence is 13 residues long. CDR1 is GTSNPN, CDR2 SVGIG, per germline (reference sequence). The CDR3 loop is CAWSVGQVYGYTF. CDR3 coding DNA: TGTGCCTGGAGTGTGGGGCAGGTCTATGGCTACACCTTC.

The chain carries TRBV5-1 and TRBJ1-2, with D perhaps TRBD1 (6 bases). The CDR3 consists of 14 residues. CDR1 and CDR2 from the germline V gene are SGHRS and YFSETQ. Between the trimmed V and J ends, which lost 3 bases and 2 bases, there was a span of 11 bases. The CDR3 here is CASSSPDRNYGYTF. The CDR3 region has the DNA TGCGCCAGCAGCTCCCCGGACAGAAACTATGGCTACACCTTC.

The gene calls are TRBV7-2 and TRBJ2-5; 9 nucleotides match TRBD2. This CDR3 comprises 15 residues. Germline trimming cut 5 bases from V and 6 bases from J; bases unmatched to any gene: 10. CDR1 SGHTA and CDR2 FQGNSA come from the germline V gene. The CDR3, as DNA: TGTGCCAGCAGCGTAAAGACTAGCGGAGAGAAGACCCAGTACTTC. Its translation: CASSVKTSGEKTQYF. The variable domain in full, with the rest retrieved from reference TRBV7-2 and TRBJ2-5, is GAGVSQSPSNKVTEKGKDVELRCDPISGHTALYWYRQSLGQGLEFLIYFQGNSAPDKSGLPSDRFSAERTGGSVSTLTIQRTQQEDSAVYLCASSVKTSGEKTQYFGPGTRLLVL.

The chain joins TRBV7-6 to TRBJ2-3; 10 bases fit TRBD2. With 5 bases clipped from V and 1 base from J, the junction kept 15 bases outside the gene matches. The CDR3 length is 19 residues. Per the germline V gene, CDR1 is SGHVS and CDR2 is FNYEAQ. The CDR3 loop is CASSPYLAGVVLGTDTQYF. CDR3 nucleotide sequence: TGTGCCAGCAGCCCCTATCTAGCGGGGGTTGTGTTGGGCACAGATACGCAGTATTTT.

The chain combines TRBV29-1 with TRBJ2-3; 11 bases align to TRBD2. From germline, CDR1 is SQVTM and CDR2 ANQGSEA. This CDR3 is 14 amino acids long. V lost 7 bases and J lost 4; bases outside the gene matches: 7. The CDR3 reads CSACTSGSADTQYF. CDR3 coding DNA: TGCAGCGCTTGTACTAGCGGGAGTGCAGATACGCAGTATTTT.

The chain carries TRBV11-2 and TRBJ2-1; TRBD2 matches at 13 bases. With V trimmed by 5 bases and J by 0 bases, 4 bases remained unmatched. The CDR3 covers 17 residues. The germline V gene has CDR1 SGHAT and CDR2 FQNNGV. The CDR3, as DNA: TGTGCCAGCAGCCCGGGACTAGCGGGGAGCTCCTACAATGAGCAGTTCTTC. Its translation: CASSPGLAGSSYNEQFF.